This T cell receptor beta chain came from a study of technical replicates of blood from a handful of donors. V shed 6 bases and J shed 7 bases, with 16 bases lying between them. There are 14 residues in the CDR3. CDR1 and CDR2 (germline): MNHNY, SVGAGI (reference sequence). Only in-frame clones appear in the TCRdb table, and some are missing; sequencing was by immunoSEQ multiplex PCR. Of tens of thousands of clones listed, approximately 90% are singletons. The clonotype comes from a human donor in good health. Some clones in this sample may be carry-over from other donors' samples. This rearrangement joins TRBV6-6 to TRBJ2-1; TRBD2 is a possible D gene (7 bases). The material sequenced was PBMCs. CDR3 residues: CASSDVGGGNEQFF. The CDR3 DNA follows: TGTGCCAGCAGCGACGTAGGGGGGGGGAATGAGCAGTTCTTC.